Below are 3 T cell receptor beta chains sequenced from a single sample in a study of T cell responses to AZD1222 COVID-19 vaccine. Assay: immunoSEQ multiplex PCR; the TCRdb copy retains only in-frame clones and omits some. The sample consists of about 99,000 clones, about 90% of them appearing once. This sample comprised peripheral blood, obtained on day 0 of AZD1222 vaccination. These receptors all stem from an adult in good health.

This clone turned up a few times. The rearrangement uses TRBV9 and TRBJ2-5; 8 bases are shared with TRBD1. Germline V gene sequence: CDR1 SGDLS, CDR2 YYNGEE. The length of the CDR3 is 15 residues. Trimming removed 0 bases from V and 5 bases from J; junction bases left unmatched: 6. CDR3 sequence (DNA): TGTGCCAGCAGCGTAGGGTGGACAGGGAGGGAGACCCAGTACTTC. It is translated as CASSVGWTGRETQYF.

CDR3 loop: CASSQAGQGAGQPQHF. For the CDR3, the DNA is TGTGCCAGCAGCCAAGCCGGACAGGGGGCCGGTCAGCCCCAGCATTTT. The V call is TRBV3-1 (or the pseudogene TRBV3-2), the J call TRBJ1-5, with 11 bases lining up with TRBD1. Germline loops: CDR1 LGHDT, CDR2 YNNKEL (reference sequence). The CDR3 is 16 residues long. V shed 1 base, J shed 6 bases, and the junction held 5 bases outside the gene matches.

This chain links TRBV7-2 with TRBJ1-4; no firm D call. Germline V gives CDR1 SGHTA, CDR2 FQGNSA. The CDR3 runs 13 residues. V lost 5 bases and J 6 bases, leaving 10 bases between the germline ends. CDR3 protein: CASSPPGDEKLFF. CDR3 in DNA: TGTGCCAGCAGCCCCCCCGGGGATGAAAAACTGTTTTTT.